Ten or more counts support the clone carrying this TCR beta chain. This specimen belongs to a study of regulatory T cells in long-lasting Graves disease. The CDR3 spans 15 residues. V lost 3 bases, J lost 2 bases, and 14 bases lay in between. Germline V lookup: CDR1 DFQATT, CDR2 SNEGSKA (reference sequence). Combining iRepertoire HTBI primers with Arm-PCR of CDR3 regions, the authors built TCR beta libraries. TCRdb re-derived calls from the multiplex PCR reads in MiXCR, one entry per CDR3 protein. The data contain roughly 520,000 distinct CDR3 sequences, around 12% of them singletons. Described time point: newly diagnosed GD, antithyroid drugs for less than 3 months. Scientists built the TCR library using RNA that was extracted from PBMCs. The same data also went into a second study, on T cells in Graves' hyperthyroidism and ophthalmopathy.

The rearrangement uses TRBV20-1 and TRBJ1-3, with D perhaps TRBD1 (6 bases). Sample: peripheral blood mononuclear cells (PBMCs), taken at new diagnosis, from a patient treated with antithyroid drugs. The receptor's source is a woman in her thirties with Graves disease. DNA of the CDR3: TGCAGTGCTAGGGCTTTGGGGGGCACTGGAAACACCATATATTTT. Protein: CSARALGGTGNTIYF.